This note documents a single TCR beta chain sequence. In the authors' workflow: Estimation of nucleated cell counts relied on the amplification of reference gene primers. The repertoire was sequenced with immunoSEQ multiplex PCR; TCRdb's copy has only in-frame clones and lacks some. V and J calls and clone size are copied from that table; D and trimming were computed from the DNA. This table has around 130,000 clones, roughly four fifths appearing once. This sample is drawn from a study of blood T cell repertoires in COVID-19. Study overall: Acute-phase and convalescent COVID-19 samples originated in the United States, Italy and Spain.

This CDR3 has 13 amino acids. Germline assignment: CDR1 SNHLY and CDR2 FYNNEI. V was pared by 7 bases and J by 7 bases, with 13 bases between. This sequence joins TRBV2 and TRBJ1-4; no clear D. The clonotype originates from a human donor in a cohort sampled during active COVID-19. The sample was peripheral blood. The CDR3 here is CASTRKFGEKLFF. Here the CDR3 DNA reads TGTGCCAGCACTAGGAAGTTTGGTGAAAAACTGTTTTTT.